These 30 T cell receptor beta chains came from one sample sequenced in a study of regulatory T cells in long-lasting Graves disease. HTBI primers from iRepertoire and Arm-PCR of CDR3 regions yielded the TCR beta libraries. MiXCR, applied by TCRdb to the multiplex PCR reads, yields one record per CDR3 protein. The table has about 540,000 distinct CDR3 sequences, approximately 15% seen once. Time point of the sample: newly diagnosed GD, antithyroid drugs for less than 3 months. Extracted RNA from PBMCs served as the source of the TCR library. The sample was also linked to a second study, of T cells in Graves' hyperthyroidism and ophthalmopathy.

The specimen comprised peripheral blood mononuclear cells (PBMCs), sampled at new diagnosis, from a patient treated with antithyroid drugs. All receptors derive from a man aged 30 to 45 with Graves disease.

This clonotype was counted many times. The chain uses TRBV20-1 and TRBJ2-7; 8 positions agree with TRBD2. The CDR3 extends over 13 amino acids. The trim removed 8 bases at V and 3 bases at J, leaving 9 bases unmatched. Germline V lookup: CDR1 DFQATT, CDR2 SNEGSKA (reference sequence). Written as DNA, the CDR3 is TGCAGTTCCATAGCGGGGCGCGTCTACGAGCAGTACTTC. Translation: CSSIAGRVYEQYF.

This clonotype was recorded a few times. This rearrangement joins TRBV24-1 to TRBJ1-1, with unresolved D. There are 13 residues in the CDR3. Germline assignment: CDR1 KGHDR and CDR2 SFDVKD. With 8 bases removed from V and 0 bases from J, the gap between germline ends came to 9 bases. CDR3 amino acids: CATIGHMNTEAFF. CDR3 nucleotides: TGTGCCACCATTGGGCACATGAACACTGAAGCTTTCTTT.

This clonotype has ten or more counts. The chain joins TRBV19 to TRBJ2-1; TRBD2 aligns across 9 bases. The CDR3 totals 17 residues. Germline CDR1 LNHDA, CDR2 SQIVND (reference sequence). V shed 3 bases and J 8 bases; nucleotides not matched to a gene: 14. In DNA, the CDR3 is TGTGCCAGTAGTATCGCCCTAGCGGGAATGGGTTTGGATGAGCAGTTCTTC. Its translation is CASSIALAGMGLDEQFF.

This clonotype came up many times. The J gene is TRBJ2-1, the V gene TRBV11-2; D might be TRBD1 or TRBD2, each matching 6 bases. The germline V and J ends were trimmed by 0 bases and 6 bases, with 12 bases remaining between them. Germline assignment: CDR1 SGHAT and CDR2 FQNNGV. The CDR3 totals 15 residues. CDR3 loop: CASSLEVWGANEQFF. CDR3 sequence (DNA): TGTGCCAGCAGCTTAGAAGTTTGGGGGGCCAATGAGCAGTTCTTC.

This clonotype was found a few times. The CDR3 bases are TGTGCCAGCAGCCCCCGGGACGGGCAAGAGACCCAGTACTTC. It is translated as CASSPRDGQETQYF. The rearrangement joins TRBV9 to TRBJ2-5; D is possibly TRBD1 or TRBD2 (5 bases each). Trimming removed 4 bases at V and 2 bases at J, with 12 bases between. Germline-derived CDR1 and CDR2 are SGDLS and YYNGEE. The CDR3 has 14 amino acids.

The chain uses TRBV7-9 and TRBJ2-5, with 7 bases that match TRBD2. The CDR3 length is 15 residues. Germline V CDR1 and CDR2: SEHNR, FQNEAQ (reference sequence). Trimming took 5 bases from V and 3 from J; bases not matched to a gene: 9. The CDR3 reads CASSRERTREETQYF. The CDR3 DNA follows: TGTGCCAGCAGCCGGGAGCGGACTAGGGAAGAGACCCAGTACTTC.

This clonotype was seen more than once but under ten times. This chain uses TRBV7-9 with TRBJ1-1, with a possible D match to TRBD1 (5 bases). Trimming took 3 bases from V and 1 from J, leaving 9 bases between them. CDR1 is SEHNR and CDR2 is FQNEAQ in the germline V gene (reference sequence). The CDR3 contains 14 residues. CDR3 nucleotide sequence: TGTGCCAGCAGCTTGGATGGGGCGAACACTGAAGCTTTCTTT. Amino acids: CASSLDGANTEAFF.

This clonotype was detected a few times. The V and J genes are TRBV3-1 and TRBJ1-3; D gene unclear. CDR1 and CDR2 (germline): LGHDT, YNNKEL (reference sequence). Trimming removed 4 bases from V and 0 bases from J, with 7 bases in between. The CDR3 extends over 14 amino acids. This CDR3 is CASSLDHSGNTIYF. CDR3 in DNA: TGTGCCAGCAGCCTCGATCACTCTGGAAACACCATATATTTT.

This clonotype was counted many times. The V call is TRBV11-2, the J call TRBJ2-1; 7 bases agree with TRBD2. The J call is uncertain, as TRBJ2-7 better fits the DNA end. This CDR3 has 15 residues. Germline V gene sequence: CDR1 SGHAT, CDR2 FQNNGV. The CDR3: CASSLAPSGTYEQYF. CDR3 DNA: TGTGCCAGCAGCTTAGCTCCTAGCGGTACCTACGAGCAGTACTTC.

This clonotype was detected only a few times. The chain uses TRBV5-1 and TRBJ2-5; D remains ambiguous. Trimming left V 3 bases short and J 3 bases short, with 12 bases between. The CDR3 loop spans 14 amino acids. Per germline, CDR1 SGHRS and CDR2 YFSETQ. The CDR3 reads CASSSLTREETQYF. CDR3 DNA: TGCGCCAGCAGCTCCCTCACCCGAGAAGAGACCCAGTACTTC.

The chain combines TRBV3-1 with TRBJ2-7; D is unclear. This CDR3 has 12 amino acids. The germline V and J ends were trimmed by 1 base and 7 bases, with 8 bases remaining between them. In germline, CDR1 is LGHDT, CDR2 YNNKEL (reference sequence). CDR3 bases: TGTGCCAGCAGCCAAGTGCCGGATGAGCAGTACTTC. Its translation is CASSQVPDEQYF.

This clonotype was counted only a few times. V gene TRBV12-3 or TRBV12-4 combines with J gene TRBJ2-7; TRBD2 is a possible D gene (6 bases). The CDR3 spans 14 residues. V was pared by 4 bases and J by 5 bases, with 15 bases between. The CDR3 region has the DNA TGTGCCAGCAGTTGGGACGGGAGAAATGACGAGCAGTACTTC. As protein: CASSWDGRNDEQYF.

This clonotype has just a few counts. This chain connects TRBV20-1 to TRBJ1-2; D uncertain. Deletions cut 6 bases from V and 4 bases from J, with 15 bases between. The CDR3 covers 13 residues. Germline V gene data show CDR1 as DFQATT and CDR2 as SNEGSKA (reference sequence). DNA of the CDR3: TGCAGTGCCCCAACGTCGAGGTCCTATGGCTACACCTTC. It is translated as CSAPTSRSYGYTF.

This sequence joins TRBV19 and TRBJ1-2, with D possibly TRBD1 on 6 matching bases. V was trimmed by 6 bases and J by 0 bases, leaving 11 bases between them. The CDR3 spans 14 residues. CDR1 and CDR2 from the germline V gene are LNHDA and SQIVND (reference sequence). CDR3 sequence (DNA): TGTGCCAGTAGCGAAACAGGGACTAACTATGGCTACACCTTC. It encodes CASSETGTNYGYTF.

At least ten counts were recorded for this clonotype. V is TRBV12-3 or TRBV12-4 and J is TRBJ1-2; 9 nucleotides line up with TRBD1. The J segment lost 7 bases and the V segment lost 5 bases, leaving 5 bases of the junction unmatched. The CDR3 covers 13 residues. CDR3 region: CASSRDRVSGYTF. The CDR3 DNA reads as TGTGCCAGCAGTCGGGACAGGGTATCTGGCTACACCTTC.

The V and J genes are TRBV6-5 and TRBJ1-5; D gene uncertain. The germline V and J ends were trimmed by 2 bases and 6 bases, with 11 bases remaining between them. Germline CDR1 MNHEY, CDR2 SVGAGI. CDR3 length: 14 amino acids. The CDR3: CASSYDQDAQPQHF. The CDR3, as DNA: TGTGCCAGCAGTTACGATCAGGATGCTCAGCCCCAGCATTTT.

V is TRBV5-1 and J is TRBJ1-5; TRBD1 matches 10 bases. V shed 0 bases, J shed 4 bases, and the junction held 1 base outside the gene matches. Germline CDR1 is SGHRS and CDR2 is YFSETQ. This CDR3 is built from 15 residues. CDR3 sequence: CASSLGGQGNQPQHF. The CDR3, as DNA: TGCGCCAGCAGCTTGGGGGGACAGGGGAATCAGCCCCAGCATTTT.

This clonotype has at least ten counts. The chain combines TRBV7-6 with TRBJ2-5, with D perhaps matching TRBD2 (6 bases). CDR3 length: 14 residues. The ends were cut back, 2 bases at V and 4 bases at J, with 11 bases in the middle. CDR1 and CDR2 from the germline V gene are SGHVS and FNYEAQ. The CDR3 protein is CASSLTGAGETQYF. Written as DNA, the CDR3 is TGTGCCAGCAGCTTAACGGGAGCGGGAGAGACCCAGTACTTC. The complete variable domain, with remaining parts taken from reference TRBV7-6 and TRBJ2-5, reads GAGVSQSPRYKVTKRGQDVALRCDPISGHVSLYWYRQALGQGPEFLTYFNYEAQQDKSGLPNDRFSAERPEGSISTLTIQRTEQRDSAMYRCASSLTGAGETQYFGPGTRLLVL.

This clonotype showed up many times. The V gene is TRBV18, the J gene TRBJ1-2; D unresolved. Per the germline V gene, CDR1 is KGHSH and CDR2 is LQKENI. Trimming stripped 8 bases from V and 8 bases from J, with 18 bases between. The CDR3 has 13 amino acids. DNA of the CDR3: TGTGCCAGCAGCTTAGGACGGGCCGGCGGCTACACCTTC. It translates to CASSLGRAGGYTF.

This clonotype was counted a few times. The chain couples TRBV7-6 to TRBJ2-7; D may be TRBD1 or TRBD2 (5 bases each). Looked up from germline, CDR1 is SGHVS and CDR2 is FNYEAQ. Trimming shortened V by 6 bases and J by 0 bases, and 15 bases separated the two germline ends. The CDR3 contains 15 residues. CDR3 amino acids: CASRSLAGRSYEQYF. CDR3 DNA sequence: TGTGCCAGCAGGTCCCTAGCAGGGCGCTCCTACGAGCAGTACTTC. The whole variable domain, filled in from reference TRBV7-6 and TRBJ2-7, reads GAGVSQSPRYKVTKRGQDVALRCDPISGHVSLYWYRQALGQGPEFLTYFNYEAQQDKSGLPNDRFSAERPEGSISTLTIQRTEQRDSAMYRCASRSLAGRSYEQYFGPGTRLTVT.

The chain couples TRBV7-3 to TRBJ2-7; D unresolved. This CDR3 has 14 amino acids. Per germline, CDR1 SGHTA and CDR2 FQGTGA. V lost 1 base and J lost 0, with 7 bases in between. The CDR3 loop is CASSLRQDSYEQYF. CDR3 coding DNA: TGTGCCAGCAGCTTAAGGCAGGACTCCTACGAGCAGTACTTC.

This clonotype turned up a few times. The chain employs TRBV12-5 and TRBJ2-1; D gene ambiguous. CDR3 length: 13 amino acids. Per the germline V gene, CDR1 is LGHNT and CDR2 is FRNRAP. Trimming stripped 6 bases from V and 10 bases from J, with 16 bases between. For the CDR3, the DNA is TGTGCTAGTGGCCCCGACCCCTCCAGGGAGCAGTTCTTC. Its translation is CASGPDPSREQFF. Looking up the rest from reference TRBV12-5 and TRBJ2-1 gives the full variable domain: DARVTQTPRHKVTEMGQEVTMRCQPILGHNTVFWYRQTMMQGLELLAYFRNRAPLDDSGMPKDRFSAEMPDATLATLKIQPSEPRDSAVYFCASGPDPSREQFFGPGTRLTVL.

A few counts support this clonotype. The rearrangement links TRBV15 to TRBJ2-1; D is undetermined. The germline V and J ends were trimmed by 11 bases and 6 bases, with 20 bases remaining between them. This CDR3 is built from 14 residues. CDR1 LNHNV and CDR2 YYDKDF come from the germline V gene (reference sequence). CDR3 bases: TGTGCCGCACGAAAAACGACGTATAGCAATGAGCAGTTCTTC. This sequence encodes CAARKTTYSNEQFF.

This clonotype has more than one count but fewer than ten. The DNA for the CDR3 is TGCGCCAGCAGCTTGGAATCGACAGCACAATCCTACAATGAGCAGTTCTTC. It translates to CASSLESTAQSYNEQFF. The chain employs TRBV5-1 and TRBJ2-1; weak D call: TRBD1 (5 bases). The germline V gene encodes CDR1 SGHRS and CDR2 YFSETQ. Trimming took off 0 bases at V and 1 base at J, with 14 bases between the two ends. The CDR3 covers 17 residues.

This clonotype was picked up many times. This chain joins TRBV20-1 and TRBJ1-1, with a tentative D call TRBD1 (5 bases). The CDR3 is 11 amino acids. Germline-derived CDR1 and CDR2 are DFQATT and SNEGSKA (reference sequence). The V and J ends lost 8 bases and 5 bases respectively, with 12 bases between them. CDR3 coding DNA: TGCAGTACCGGGGGAGGGACTGAAGCTTTCTTT. Translation gives CSTGGGTEAFF.

Note on this clonotype: A junction end diverges from the germline sequence, so it may reflect a read error. The rearrangement uses TRBV5-1 and TRBJ2-1, with D hard to call. Germline lookup yields CDR1 SGHRS and CDR2 YFSETQ. The CDR3 is 14 residues long. CDR3 DNA: TGCGCCGGCAGCTTAGGTAGCTCCTACAATGAGCAGTTCTTC. Its translation: CAGSLGSSYNEQFF. Drawing the rest from reference TRBV5-1 and TRBJ2-1, the complete variable domain is KAGVTQTPRYLIKTRGQQVTLSCSPISGHRSVSWYQQTPGQGLQFLFEYFSETQRNKGNFPGRFSGRQFSNSRSEMNVSTLELGDSALYLCAGSLGSSYNEQFFGPGTRLTVL.

The sample holds a few counts of this clonotype. The chain uses TRBV12-3 or TRBV12-4 and TRBJ2-1; D not resolved. CDR3 length equals 14 residues. V lost 6 bases, J lost 0 bases, and 9 bases lay in between. CDR3 nucleotide sequence: TGTGCCAGCAGACCAGACCGCTCCTACAATGAGCAGTTCTTC. Translating it yields CASRPDRSYNEQFF.

This chain links TRBV7-8 with TRBJ1-5, with TRBD1 matching over 8 bases. CDR3 size: 16 residues. Germline values: CDR1 SGHVS, CDR2 FQNEAQ. J lost 0 bases, V lost 5 bases, and 6 bases had no gene match. CDR3 protein: CASSPRTGHSNQPQHF. The CDR3 nucleotides are TGTGCCAGCAGCCCTCGGACAGGGCATAGCAATCAGCCCCAGCATTTT.

In this sample, this clonotype turned up many times. The rearrangement joins TRBV20-1 to TRBJ2-7; D gene unclear. The CDR3 length is 13 residues. Germline-derived CDR1 and CDR2 are DFQATT and SNEGSKA (reference sequence). The V and J ends lost 6 bases and 0 bases respectively, with 12 bases between them. CDR3 sequence reads: CSARLRSSYEQYF. CDR3 coding DNA: TGCAGTGCCCGCCTCAGGAGCTCCTACGAGCAGTACTTC.

This clonotype has a handful of counts. In DNA, the CDR3 is TGCAGTGCACAGTCGTTACAGATCACTGAAGCTTTCTTT. Translated, it gives CSAQSLQITEAFF. This rearrangement joins TRBV20-1 to TRBJ1-1; no clear D gene. Germline CDR1 and CDR2: DFQATT and SNEGSKA (reference sequence). This CDR3 has 13 residues. Trimming left V 6 bases short and J 4 bases short, with 15 bases between.